The TCR beta chain under discussion was sequenced for a study of blood T cell repertoires in COVID-19. Looking at the study overall: From the United States, Italy and Spain came samples of acute and convalescent COVID-19. PBMCs, B-cell-depleted T cells, or T cells provided the cDNA or gDNA that made up the material.

Authors' methods: Estimation of nucleated cell counts relied on the amplification of reference gene primers. Here immunoSEQ multiplex PCR was the method, and the copy in TCRdb shows in-frame clones only, minus some. Clonal size and the V and J genes are those of that table, whereas D and trimming came from the DNA. This table holds fewer than 50,000 clones, around 80% found once. The sequence came from a man older than 75 with active or convalescent COVID-19. The specimen was peripheral blood.

CDR3 amino acids: CATSDPGQRSTEQFF. CDR3 bases: TGTGCCACCAGTGACCCCGGACAGAGGTCGACCGAGCAGTTCTTC. This rearrangement joins TRBV24-1 to TRBJ2-1, with D maybe TRBD1 (6 bases). The V gene lost 4 bases and the J gene lost 10 bases, with 19 bases spanning the gap. The germline gives CDR1 KGHDR, CDR2 SFDVKD. This CDR3 contains 15 residues.